The clone carrying this TCR beta chain has a count of ten or more. Its antigen is unidentified. This sample was taken from a study of CD8 T cells in ankylosing spondylitis. Overall study findings and caveats: Seemingly characteristic of ankylosing spondylitis blood was a TCR beta motif consisting of roughly 8 highly homologous variants. Disease-associated clones were reportedly significantly overrepresented in matched ankylosing spondylitis synovial fluid.

Researchers built TCR beta libraries using quantitative 5'-RACE with molecular barcodes. TCRdb used MiXCR to reprocess the 5' RACE reads, holding one entry per CDR3 protein. The table has under 250,000 distinct CDR3 sequences, 8.2% seen once; the top ten hold 4% to 5.5%. CDR1 and CDR2 from the germline V gene are SGHDT and YYEEEE. The CDR3 sequence is 15 residues long. The V end lost 0 bases, the J end lost 0 bases, and 6 bases lay between the germline ends. The J gene is TRBJ2-2, the V gene TRBV5-6; D remains ambiguous. This clonotype originated in a female donor with ankylosing spondylitis or in good health (not recorded which). The source material was blood, either unsorted or a sorted T cell fraction (not recorded which). The CDR3 bases are TGTGCCAGCAGCTTGGTTGGGGCGAACACCGGGGAGCTGTTTTTT. Translated: CASSLVGANTGELFF. The variable domain in full, completed from reference TRBV5-6 and TRBJ2-2, reads DAGVTQSPTHLIKTRGQQVTLRCSPKSGHDTVSWYQQALGQGPQFIFQYYEEEERQRGNFPDRFSGHQFPNYSSELNVNALLLGDSALYLCASSLVGANTGELFFGEGSRLTVL.